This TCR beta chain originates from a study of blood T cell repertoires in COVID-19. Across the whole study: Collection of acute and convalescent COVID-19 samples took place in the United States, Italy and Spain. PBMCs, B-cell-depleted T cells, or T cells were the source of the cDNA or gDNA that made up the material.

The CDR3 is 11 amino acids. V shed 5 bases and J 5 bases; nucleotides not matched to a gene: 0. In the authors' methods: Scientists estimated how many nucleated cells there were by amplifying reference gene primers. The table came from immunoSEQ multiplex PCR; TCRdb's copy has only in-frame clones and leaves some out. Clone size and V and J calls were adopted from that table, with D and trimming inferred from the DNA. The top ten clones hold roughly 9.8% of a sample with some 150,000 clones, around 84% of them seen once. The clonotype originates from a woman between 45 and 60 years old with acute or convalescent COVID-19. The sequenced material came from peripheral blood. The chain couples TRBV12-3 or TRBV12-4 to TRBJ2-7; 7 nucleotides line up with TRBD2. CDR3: CASSRGDEQYF. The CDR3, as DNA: TGTGCCAGCAGTCGGGGGGACGAGCAGTACTTC.